This is a list of T cell receptor beta chains from one sample in a study of shared clonotypes between healthy human individuals. Profiling relied on immunoSEQ multiplex PCR, and the TCRdb table lists in-frame clones only, not all of them. The sample lists 550,000 to 800,000 clones; less than 85% were seen once. Sequences were obtained from memory CD4+ T cells sorted from blood. These receptors were obtained from a woman aged 25 to 39 in good health. The conserved cysteine and the conserved F or W are not part of the CDR3 here.

ASGGMMNTGELF | TRBJ2-2 | TRBV5-4
ASSPGTSGLYEQY | TRBJ2-7 | TRBV5-6
ASSLMGLNNEQF | TRBJ2-1 | TRBV11-3
ASSQDTNVLT | TRBJ2-6 | TRBV14
ASSLGTGVQPQH | TRBJ1-5 | TRBV7-9
ASSLVGGHSTDTQY | TRBJ2-3 | TRBV5-4
ASSLAGQGYNEQF | TRBJ2-1 | TRBV11-2
ASSLLGGSGNTIY | TRBJ1-3 | TRBV28
TSINSRTATYEQY | TRBJ2-7 | TRBV1
ASSENTWGSEQY | TRBJ2-7 | TRBV6-1
ASTGQSYEQY | TRBJ2-7 | TRBV2
ASSLATRGRNTIY | TRBJ1-3 | TRBV5-5
SASPVGYT | TRBJ1-2 | TRBV20-1
ASSPGTGDISYNEQF | TRBJ2-1 | TRBV7-9
ASSLASSQLGYGYT | TRBJ1-2 | TRBV19
ASSYYGGRRGQPQH | TRBJ1-5 | TRBV6-6
ASSPNGQASYGYT | TRBJ1-2 | TRBV9
ASSGQANEKLF | TRBJ1-4 | TRBV2
ATKGVENEKLF | TRBJ1-4 | TRBV15
ASSQDGYRSSGANVLT | TRBJ2-6 | TRBV4-2
ASSLYAGSYGYT | TRBJ1-2 | TRBV7-9
ASSYLSNTEAF | TRBJ1-1 | TRBV6-5